The entry below gives a single TCR beta chain sequence along with its context. The antigen is unknown. V lost 6 bases to trimming and J lost 2 bases; unmatched junction nucleotides: 2. Looked up from germline, CDR1 is SQVTM and CDR2 is ANQGSEA. The CDR3 has 14 residues. The entry originates in a study of T-cell memory formation after mild COVID-19. TCRdb called the 5' RACE reads again in MiXCR, with one record for every CDR3 protein. Of roughly 120,000 distinct CDR3 sequences detected, approximately 15% appear once; the ten largest clones hold about 15%. Findings and limits, study-wide: SARS-CoV-2 specificity was not confirmed for second-wave clones peaking on day 37. Mostly located in CM and EM were contracting CD4+ clones, with contracting CD8+ clones located in EMRA.

What was sequenced was PBMCs or a T cell subset sorted from them (not recorded which). The rearrangement uses TRBV29-1 and TRBJ2-2, with TRBD1 matching 11 bases. This receptor was obtained from an adult woman who had mild COVID-19 (a few samples of this study predate the infection). Cell type and time point are not known. The CDR3 region has the DNA TGCAGCGTGGGGACAGGGGGTAACACCGGGGAGCTGTTTTTT. Its protein product is CSVGTGGNTGELFF.